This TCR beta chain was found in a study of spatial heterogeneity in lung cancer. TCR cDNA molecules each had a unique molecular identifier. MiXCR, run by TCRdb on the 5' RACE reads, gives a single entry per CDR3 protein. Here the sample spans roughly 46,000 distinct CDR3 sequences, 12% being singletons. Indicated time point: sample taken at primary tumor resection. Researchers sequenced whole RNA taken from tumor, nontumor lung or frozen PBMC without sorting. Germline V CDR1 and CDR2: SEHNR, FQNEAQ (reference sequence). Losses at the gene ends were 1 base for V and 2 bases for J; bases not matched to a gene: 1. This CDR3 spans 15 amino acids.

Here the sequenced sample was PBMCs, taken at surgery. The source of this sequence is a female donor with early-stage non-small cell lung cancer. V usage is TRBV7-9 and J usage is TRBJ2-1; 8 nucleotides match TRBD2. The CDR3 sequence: CASSLDGGAYNEQFF. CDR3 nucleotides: TGTGCCAGCAGCTTAGACGGGGGGGCCTACAATGAGCAGTTCTTC. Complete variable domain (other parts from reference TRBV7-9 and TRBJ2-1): DTGVSQNPRHKITKRGQNVTFRCDPISEHNRLYWYRQTLGQGPEFLTYFQNEAQLEKSRLLSDRFSAERPKGSFSTLEIQRTEQGDSAMYLCASSLDGGAYNEQFFGPGTRLTVL.